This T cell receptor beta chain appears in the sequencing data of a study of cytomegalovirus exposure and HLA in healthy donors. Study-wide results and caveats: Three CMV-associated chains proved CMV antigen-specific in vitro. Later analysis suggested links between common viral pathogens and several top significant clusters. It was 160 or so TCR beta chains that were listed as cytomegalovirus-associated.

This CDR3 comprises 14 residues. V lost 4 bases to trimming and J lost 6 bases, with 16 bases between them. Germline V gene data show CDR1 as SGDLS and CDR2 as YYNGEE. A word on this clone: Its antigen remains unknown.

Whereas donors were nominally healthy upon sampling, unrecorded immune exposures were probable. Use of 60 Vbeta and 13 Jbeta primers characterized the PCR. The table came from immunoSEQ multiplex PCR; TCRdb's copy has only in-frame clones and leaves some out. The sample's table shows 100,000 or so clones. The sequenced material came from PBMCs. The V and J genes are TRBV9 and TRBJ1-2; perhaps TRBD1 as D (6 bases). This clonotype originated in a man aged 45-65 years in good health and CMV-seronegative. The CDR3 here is CASSPRDTRDGYTF. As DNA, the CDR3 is TGTGCCAGCAGCCCACGGGACACCCGAGATGGCTACACCTTC.